This TCR beta chain was sequenced for a study of blood T cell repertoires in COVID-19 (dated by TCRdb to the early 2020s). Concerning the study at large: The collaborator samples originated in the United States, Italy and Spain and spanned the acute and convalescent phases of COVID-19. The samples were drawn from two sources: the first 160 participants of the ongoing ImmuneRACE study, and 1,000 to 1,500 subjects contributed by 6 global collaborators. The prospective study material was composed of cDNA or gDNA derived from T cells, B-cell-depleted T cells, or PBMCs. The repertoires were made available in a free public database intended to serve as a resource for research on the immune response to SARS-CoV-2. Where available, HLA class I and class II types were taken from metadata supplied by the sample provider and were not determined by assay-based typing. Subjects who had been exposed to COVID-19, were actively infected with it, or had recovered from it provided the deeply sampled blood TCRbeta repertoires that made up the dataset. Sample metadata almost always included a de-identified subject ID, COVID-19 status, age in years and sex.

The paper as a whole reports these results and caveats: Clinical and demographic metadata were provided uncurated, with the amount varying by source and participant.

TCRbeta CDR3 regions were amplified from genomic DNA by means of the immunoSEQ Assay, a bias-controlled multiplex PCR. The paper's processing steps were these. Within the assay, amplification of reference gene primers was used to estimate how many nucleated cells each sample contained. To quantify the absolute abundance of each unique TCRbeta CDR3 rearrangement, sequence reads were collapsed and filtered. For each sample, productive Simpson clonality was calculated as the square root of Simpson's diversity index across productive rearrangements. The clones in this table, taken by TCRdb from immuneACCESS, are in-frame only. Not every clone is retained; where verified, under half of the shortfall comes from an unresolved V gene, and the cause of the rest is unknown. V, J and clone size derive from that table, while D and trimming were established from the DNA sequence. The sample table lists some 270,000 clones, about 82% of them with a count of one. Approximately 5% of the sample is in the top ten clones.

The cysteine opens and the phenylalanine closes a CDR3 of 15 amino acids. Kept here is only the CDR3 DNA, which spans 45 bases and is read in frame from base 1. In the germline V gene, CDR1 corresponds to SGHRS and CDR2 to YFSETQ. Deletion took 0 bases off V and 2 bases off J, with a span of 9 bases between the germline ends. One collaborating source in Seattle enrolled patients while the patients were actively infected and followed the patients over time throughout the course of disease. Each collaborating institution followed its own protocols to collect whole blood in K2EDTA tubes. For TCRbeta analysis, collaborator samples were shipped as frozen whole blood, as isolated PBMCs, or as DNA extracted from either sample type. For this clone: Its antigen has not been determined. The sample holds no much larger clone one base away, and base qualities are not on file.

The chain is made from TRBV5-1 and TRBJ2-1, and TRBD1 may be the D gene, going by 6 matching bases. The sequence derives from a woman older than 75 with COVID-19, enrolled during active disease. Source material: peripheral blood. Read as DNA, the sequence is TGCGCCAGCAGCTTGGCAGGGGAGACCTACAATGAGCAGTTCTTC. Its protein reads: CASSLAGETYNEQFF.